This T cell receptor beta chain stems from a study of blood T cell repertoires in COVID-19 (dated by TCRdb to about 2020). Describing the broader study: The collaborator samples originated in the United States, Italy and Spain and spanned the acute and convalescent phases of COVID-19. The material from the prospective study consisted of cDNA or gDNA derived from T cells, B-cell-depleted T cells, or PBMCs. Where HLA class I and class II types were available, the types were taken from metadata supplied by the sample provider, not from assay-based typing. The dataset comprised deeply sampled blood TCRbeta repertoires from subjects exposed to, actively infected with, or recovered from COVID-19. The repertoires were released in a freely available public database meant as a resource for research on the immune response to SARS-CoV-2. Sample metadata almost always included a de-identified subject ID, COVID-19 status, age in years and sex. Samples came from the ongoing ImmuneRACE study (first 160 participants) plus 1,254 subjects from 6 global collaborators.

A word on this clone: What this receptor recognizes is not known. The sample holds no much larger clone one base away, and base qualities are not on file.

The immunoSEQ Assay, a bias-controlled multiplex PCR, was used to amplify TCRbeta CDR3 regions from genomic DNA. The published analysis was carried out like this. The number of nucleated cells in each sample was estimated from the amplification of reference gene primers within the assay. To quantify the absolute abundance of each unique TCRbeta CDR3 rearrangement, sequence reads were collapsed and filtered. For each sample, productive Simpson clonality was calculated as the square root of Simpson's diversity index across productive rearrangements. TCRdb limited this immuneACCESS table to in-frame rearrangements with V and J called. A share of clones is missing; checked studies link under half to unresolved V genes, and the rest is unexplained. V and J calls plus clone size are reproduced from that table; the DNA served to infer D and trimming. This sample gives around 95,000 clones in total; 70% to 90% of them show up just once. The ten largest make up over 10% of the sample.

Here is what the overall study found, with its caveats: The amount of clinical and demographic metadata varied by source and participant and was provided uncurated.

Collaborating institutions collected whole blood in K2EDTA tubes following their own protocols. Collaborator samples were shipped for TCRbeta analysis as frozen whole blood, isolated PBMCs, or DNA extracted from either sample type. The TCR comes from a human donor in a cohort sampled during active COVID-19. The sample comprised peripheral blood.

The bases read TGTGCCAGCAGCGCCAGGACCGTGACGGGAACCCAGTACTTC. Its coded protein is CASSARTVTGTQYF. This receptor chain uses TRBV9 and TRBJ2-5; D gene: possibly TRBD2, on 5 matching bases. The cysteine opens and the phenylalanine closes a CDR3 of 14 amino acids. Just CDR3 DNA is preserved here, 42 bases in frame from base 1. CDR1 is given as SGDLS and CDR2 as YYNGEE, both from the germline V gene. V and J are truncated by 3 bases and 8 bases respectively, leaving an intervening sequence of 17 bases.